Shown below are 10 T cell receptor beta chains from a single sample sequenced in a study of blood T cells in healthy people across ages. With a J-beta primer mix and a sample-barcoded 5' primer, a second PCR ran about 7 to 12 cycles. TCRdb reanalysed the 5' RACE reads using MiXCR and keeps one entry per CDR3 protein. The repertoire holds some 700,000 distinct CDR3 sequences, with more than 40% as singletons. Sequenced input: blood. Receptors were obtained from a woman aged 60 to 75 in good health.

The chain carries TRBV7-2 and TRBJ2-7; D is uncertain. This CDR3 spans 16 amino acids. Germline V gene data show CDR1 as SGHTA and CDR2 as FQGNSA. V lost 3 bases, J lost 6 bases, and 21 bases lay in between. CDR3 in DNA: TGTGCCAGCAGCTTTTATGATCCAAGGGTGTTGGGCGAGCAGTACTTC. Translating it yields CASSFYDPRVLGEQYF. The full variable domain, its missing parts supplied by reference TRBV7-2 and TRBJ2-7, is GAGVSQSPSNKVTEKGKDVELRCDPISGHTALYWYRQSLGQGLEFLIYFQGNSAPDKSGLPSDRFSAERTGGSVSTLTIQRTQQEDSAVYLCASSFYDPRVLGEQYFGPGTRLTVT.

CDR3 amino acids: CASSQNSVTIQETQYF. The DNA of the CDR3 is TGCGCCAGCAGCCAAAACTCCGTGACCATCCAAGAGACCCAGTACTTC. V is TRBV4-1 and J is TRBJ2-5, with D unclear. The V end was cut by 2 bases, the J end by 1 base, with 14 bases between. Germline V gene lookup returns CDR1 MGHRA and CDR2 YSYEKL. The CDR3 has 16 residues.

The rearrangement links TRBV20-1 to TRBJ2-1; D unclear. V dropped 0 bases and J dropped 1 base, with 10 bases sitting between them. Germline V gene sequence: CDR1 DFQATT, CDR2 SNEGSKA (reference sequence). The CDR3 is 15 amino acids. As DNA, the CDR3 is TGCAGTGCTAGAGACCTATCGAGGTCCTACAATGAGCAGTTCTTC. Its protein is CSARDLSRSYNEQFF.

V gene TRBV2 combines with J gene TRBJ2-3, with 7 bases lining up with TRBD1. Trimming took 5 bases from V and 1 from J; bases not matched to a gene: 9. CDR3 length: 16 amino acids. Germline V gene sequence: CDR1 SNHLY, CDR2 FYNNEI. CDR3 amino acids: CASSKPRDSGTDTQYF. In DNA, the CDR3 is TGTGCCAGCAGTAAACCCCGGGACAGTGGCACAGATACGCAGTATTTT.

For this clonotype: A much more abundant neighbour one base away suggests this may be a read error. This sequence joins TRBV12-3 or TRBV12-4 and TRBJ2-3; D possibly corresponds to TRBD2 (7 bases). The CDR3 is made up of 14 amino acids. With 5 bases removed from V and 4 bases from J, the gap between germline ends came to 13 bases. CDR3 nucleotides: TGTGCCAGCAGTGGCGGGGGCGGCGCAGATACGCAGTATTTT. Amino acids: CASSGGGGADTQYF.

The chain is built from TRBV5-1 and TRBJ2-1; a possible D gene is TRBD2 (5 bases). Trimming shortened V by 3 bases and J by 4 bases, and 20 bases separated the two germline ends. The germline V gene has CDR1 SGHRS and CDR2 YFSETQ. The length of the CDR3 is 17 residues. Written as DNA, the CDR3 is TGCGCCAGCAGCTCGGAGGCGGGTGCTCCCGAATACAATGAGCAGTTCTTC. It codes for CASSSEAGAPEYNEQFF.

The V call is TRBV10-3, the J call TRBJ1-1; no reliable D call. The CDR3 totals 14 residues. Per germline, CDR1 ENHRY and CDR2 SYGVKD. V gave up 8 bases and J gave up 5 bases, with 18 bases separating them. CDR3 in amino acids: CAIQTKGQGTEAFF. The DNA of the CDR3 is TGTGCCATCCAAACTAAAGGGCAAGGGACTGAAGCTTTCTTT.

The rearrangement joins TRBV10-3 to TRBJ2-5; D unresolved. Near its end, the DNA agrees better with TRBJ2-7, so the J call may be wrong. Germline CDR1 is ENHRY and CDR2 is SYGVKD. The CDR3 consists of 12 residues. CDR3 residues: CAIRDYPYEQYF. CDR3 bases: TGTGCCATCAGGGATTACCCCTACGAGCAGTACTTC.

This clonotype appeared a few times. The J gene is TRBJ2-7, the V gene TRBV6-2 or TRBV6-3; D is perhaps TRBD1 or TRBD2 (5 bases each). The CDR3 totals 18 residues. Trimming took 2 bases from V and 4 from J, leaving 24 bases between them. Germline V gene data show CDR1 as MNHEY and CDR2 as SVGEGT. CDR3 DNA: TGTGCCAGCAGTTACGTGGTGGCCGGGGCTAGGGACGATTACGAGCAGTACTTC. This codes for CASSYVVAGARDDYEQYF.

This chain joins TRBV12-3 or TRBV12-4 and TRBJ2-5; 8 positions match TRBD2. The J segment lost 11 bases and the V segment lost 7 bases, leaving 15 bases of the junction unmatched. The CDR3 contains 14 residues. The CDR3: CASKPSGSSSEQYF. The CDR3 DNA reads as TGTGCCAGCAAACCCAGCGGGAGTAGTTCTGAGCAGTACTTC.